The 5 T cell receptor beta chains in this list originate from one sample, sequenced in a study of neurological immune-mediated disorders. TCRdb itself ran the 5' RACE reads through MiXCR, one entry per CDR3 protein. The sample lists 50,000 to 75,000 distinct CDR3 sequences, roughly 12% seen once, with roughly 10% in the top ten. Sequencing was performed on PBMCs. These receptors all stem from a woman aged 55-75 years with HTLV-1-associated myelopathy (HAM/TSP).

This clonotype occurred many times. The chain is built from TRBV4-1 and TRBJ2-3, with D possibly being TRBD1 (5 bases). Germline V gene sequence: CDR1 MGHRA, CDR2 YSYEKL. V was shortened by 0 bases and J by 7 bases, with 20 bases between the two germline ends. The CDR3 consists of 17 residues. CDR3 bases: TGCGCCAGCAGCCAAGATGGCCAAGGGGATCCTCGATATACGCAGTATTTT. It yields the protein CASSQDGQGDPRYTQYF.

At least ten counts were recorded for this clonotype. The chain uses TRBV5-1 and TRBJ2-3; 10 nucleotides match TRBD2. The V gene end was trimmed by 2 bases and the J gene end by 5 bases; junction bases not matched to a gene: 8. There are 16 residues in the CDR3. CDR1 and CDR2 from the germline V gene are SGHRS and YFSETQ. Here the CDR3 reads CASSFFLAGVGDTQYF. Here the CDR3 DNA reads TGCGCCAGCAGCTTCTTCCTAGCGGGAGTGGGAGATACGCAGTATTTT.

This clonotype was counted at least ten times. The chain uses TRBV20-1 and TRBJ1-2, with D possibly TRBD1 on 5 matching bases. V was shortened by 1 base and J by 7 bases, with 13 bases between the two germline ends. CDR3 length: 13 amino acids. Germline loops: CDR1 DFQATT, CDR2 SNEGSKA (reference sequence). The CDR3 loop is CSARVGGEGGYTF. CDR3 sequence (DNA): TGCAGTGCTAGAGTGGGGGGGGAAGGTGGCTACACCTTC.

This clonotype has ten or more counts. The chain couples TRBV3-1 to TRBJ2-5; a weak D match, TRBD2 (5 bases). Trimming removed 2 bases at V and 4 bases at J, with 11 bases between. CDR3 length: 14 amino acids. The V gene's germline CDR1 is LGHDT and CDR2 YNNKEL (reference sequence). CDR3 nucleotides: TGTGCCAGCAGCCAACGAACCGGAGGAGAGACCCAGTACTTC. Translation gives CASSQRTGGETQYF.

The chain combines TRBV5-1 with TRBJ2-1; either TRBD1 or TRBD2 may supply D (6 bases each). The CDR3 extends over 14 amino acids. The ends were cut back, 4 bases at V and 1 base at J, with 9 bases in the middle. CDR1 and CDR2 (germline): SGHRS, YFSETQ. The CDR3 is CASSPGASYNEQFF. CDR3 coding DNA: TGCGCCAGCAGCCCGGGGGCGTCCTACAATGAGCAGTTCTTC.